Listed below are T cell receptor beta chains from one sample, sequenced in a study of shared clonotypes between healthy human individuals. Only in-frame clones appear in the TCRdb table, and some are missing; sequencing was by immunoSEQ multiplex PCR. The sample has about 980,000 clones, over 75% seen once; the top ten hold approximately 1.5%. What was sequenced was memory CD4+ T cells sorted from blood. These receptor sequences come from a man aged 18-30 years in good health. Each CDR3 is given with its conserved first and last residue. The D gene is left open where the match is weak. A row's size may be missing; if present it is once, few, many or a size class.

j_call	v_call	d_call	clone_size	cdr3_aa	cdr3_nt
TRBJ2-1	TRBV5-1	NA	NA	CASSLGSYNEQFF	TGCGCCAGCAGCTTGGGATCCTACAATGAGCAGTTCTTC
TRBJ2-5	TRBV10-3	NA	NA	CAISSSRETQYF	TGTGCCATCAGCAGCTCGCGGGAGACCCAGTACTTC
TRBJ1-3	TRBV4-3	NA	NA	CASSQEHSGNTIYF	TGCGCCAGCAGCCAAGAACACTCTGGAAACACCATATATTTT
TRBJ2-1	TRBV7-9	NA	NA	CASSLQGQEVGEQFF	TGTGCCAGCAGTCTACAGGGTCAGGAGGTCGGTGAGCAGTTCTTC
TRBJ1-4	TRBV29-1	NA	NA	CSVVVSSVNEKLFF	TGCAGCGTTGTGGTCAGCTCGGTTAATGAAAAACTGTTTTTT
TRBJ2-5	TRBV15	TRBD1	NA	CATSSRGTGRVETQYF	TGTGCCACCAGCAGCCGGGGGACAGGGAGGGTAGAGACCCAGTACTTC
TRBJ2-6	TRBV19	NA	NA	CASSRFSGANVLTF	TGTGCCAGTAGTAGGTTCTCTGGGGCCAACGTCCTGACTTTC
TRBJ2-3	TRBV6-5	TRBD2	NA	CASSYSGGRGTDTQYF	TGTGCCAGCAGTTACTCCGGCGGGAGGGGCACAGATACGCAGTATTTT
TRBJ1-1	TRBV18	TRBD1	NA	CASSSGQGVTEAFF	TGTGCCAGCTCATCGGGACAGGGGGTCACTGAAGCTTTCTTT
TRBJ1-5	TRBV2	NA	NA	CASSYDTDQPQHF	TGTGCCAGCAGTTACGACACTGATCAGCCCCAGCATTTT
TRBJ2-2	TRBV11-3	TRBD1	many	CASSFGTGGTGELFF	TGTGCCAGCAGCTTCGGGACAGGAGGCACCGGGGAGCTGTTTTTT
TRBJ2-5	TRBV14	TRBD2	NA	CASTKGGGETQYF	TGTGCCAGCACCAAAGGCGGGGGGGAGACCCAGTACTTC
TRBJ1-4	TRBV19	TRBD1	NA	CASRASGRGPKATDEKLFF	TGTGCCAGTAGGGCCAGTGGCAGGGGGCCGAAGGCGACGGATGAAAAACTGTTTTTT
TRBJ1-3	TRBV18	NA	NA	CASSALTSSGNTIYF	TGTGCCAGCTCAGCCTTGACGAGCTCTGGAAACACCATATATTTT
TRBJ2-5	TRBV5-4	NA	NA	CASSEITGIETQYF	TGTGCCAGCTCCGAAATTACAGGAATCGAGACCCAGTACTTC
TRBJ2-5	TRBV5-4	TRBD1	NA	CASSPLTGGSRETQYF	TGTGCCAGCAGCCCTTTGACAGGGGGCTCGCGAGAGACCCAGTACTTC
TRBJ2-1	TRBV2	NA	NA	CASSDRVQSNEQFF	TGTGCCAGCAGTGACAGGGTCCAGTCCAATGAGCAGTTCTTC
TRBJ1-2	TRBV2	NA	NA	CASRLSVGYGYTF	TGTGCCAGCAGACTCTCGGTGGGGTATGGCTACACCTTC
TRBJ1-6	TRBV10-3	NA	few	CAIRLDSNSPLHF	TGTGCCATCAGACTGGACAGTAATTCACCCCTCCACTTT
TRBJ2-2	TRBV6-1	NA	NA	CASSEGHTGELFF	TGTGCCAGCAGTGAGGGGCACACCGGGGAGCTGTTTTTT
TRBJ1-1	TRBV19	NA	few	CASSTTAGASGLTEAFF	TGTGCCAGTAGTACGACCGCAGGGGCCTCAGGGTTGACTGAAGCTTTCTTT
TRBJ1-4	TRBV2	NA	few	CASTLRGGLFF	TGTGCCAGCACCCTACGGGGGGGACTGTTTTTT
TRBJ1-2	TRBV7-2	TRBD1	NA	CASSLDYVVTGGYGYTF	TGTGCCAGCAGCTTAGACTACGTAGTGACAGGGGGCTATGGCTACACCTTC
TRBJ1-5	TRBV18	TRBD1	NA	CASSPQGAASNQPQHF	TGTGCCAGCTCACCACAGGGGGCTGCTAGCAATCAGCCCCAGCATTTT